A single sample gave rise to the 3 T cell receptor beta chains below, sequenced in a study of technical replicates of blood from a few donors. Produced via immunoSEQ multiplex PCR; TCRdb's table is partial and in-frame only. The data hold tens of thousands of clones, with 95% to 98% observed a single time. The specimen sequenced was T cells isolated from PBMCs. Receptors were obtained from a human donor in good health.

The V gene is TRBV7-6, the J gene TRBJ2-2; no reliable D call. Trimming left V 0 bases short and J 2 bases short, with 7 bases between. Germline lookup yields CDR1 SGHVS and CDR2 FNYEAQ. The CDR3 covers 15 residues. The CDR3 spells CASSLAYPNTGELFF. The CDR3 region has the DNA TGTGCCAGCAGCTTAGCCTACCCTAACACCGGGGAGCTGTTTTTT. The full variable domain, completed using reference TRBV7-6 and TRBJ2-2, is GAGVSQSPRYKVTKRGQDVALRCDPISGHVSLYWYRQALGQGPEFLTYFNYEAQQDKSGLPNDRFSAERPEGSISTLTIQRTEQRDSAMYRCASSLAYPNTGELFFGEGSRLTVL.

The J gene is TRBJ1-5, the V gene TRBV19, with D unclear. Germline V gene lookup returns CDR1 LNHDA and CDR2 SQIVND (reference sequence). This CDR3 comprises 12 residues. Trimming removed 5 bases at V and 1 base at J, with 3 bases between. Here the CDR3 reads CASSLSNQPQHF. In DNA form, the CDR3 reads TGTGCCAGTAGTCTCAGCAATCAGCCCCAGCATTTT.

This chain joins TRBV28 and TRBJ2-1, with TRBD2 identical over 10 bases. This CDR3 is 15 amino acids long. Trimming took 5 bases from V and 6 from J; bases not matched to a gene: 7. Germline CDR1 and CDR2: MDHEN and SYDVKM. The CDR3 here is CASSPASGSLNEQFF. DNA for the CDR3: TGTGCCAGCAGTCCGGCTAGCGGGAGCCTCAATGAGCAGTTCTTC.